This TCR beta chain was captured by sequencing in a study of T-cell memory formation after mild COVID-19. TCRdb reanalysed the 5' RACE reads using MiXCR and keeps one entry per CDR3 protein. The sample lists around 450,000 distinct CDR3 sequences; around 24% were seen once. Germline loops: CDR1 SGDLS, CDR2 YYNGEE. The CDR3 contains 12 residues. With 6 bases removed from V and 6 bases from J, the gap between germline ends came to 10 bases. V usage is TRBV9 and J usage is TRBJ2-1; D not resolved. Material for sequencing was PBMCs or a T cell subset sorted from them (not recorded which). The clonotype comes from an adult woman who had mild COVID-19 (a few samples of this study predate the infection). Cell type and time point are not known. The chain's CDR3 is CASTDRANEQFF. The CDR3 DNA reads as TGTGCCAGCACCGATAGGGCCAATGAGCAGTTCTTC.